The 14 T cell receptor beta chains given below trace back to one sample, sequenced in a study of patients and donors after allogeneic stem cell transplantation. Via MiXCR, TCRdb re-called the RT-PCR reads, giving one row per CDR3 protein. The table lists 900,000 to 1,000,000 distinct CDR3 sequences, approximately 19% of them singletons. Sequences were obtained from blood, either unsorted or a sorted T cell fraction (not recorded which). The receptors shown here come from a human donor who was either an allogeneic HSCT recipient or a stem cell or donor lymphocyte infusion donor (not recorded which). It is not recorded whose cells these are; they may come from a transplant donor.

This clonotype has just a few counts. This chain joins TRBV7-2 and TRBJ2-3; D perhaps matches TRBD1 (6 bases). This CDR3 comprises 13 residues. Looked up from germline, CDR1 is SGHTA and CDR2 is FQGNSA. Trimming pared 5 bases from V and 6 bases from J, leaving 12 bases between. The CDR3 nucleotides are TGTGCCAGCAGCACGAGACAGGCCGATACGCAGTATTTT. Its translation: CASSTRQADTQYF.

The rearrangement joins TRBV2 to TRBJ1-5, with D perhaps TRBD1 (6 bases). There are 15 residues in the CDR3. Germline V CDR1 and CDR2: SNHLY, FYNNEI. V was shortened by 9 bases and J by 2 bases, with 17 bases between the two germline ends. The CDR3 DNA reads as TGTGCCAGTTGCACAGGGTCGAATCGCAATCAGCCCCAGCATTTT. Its translation: CASCTGSNRNQPQHF. Full variable domain (outside the CDR3, taken from reference TRBV2 and TRBJ1-5): EPEVTQTPSHQVTQMGQEVILRCVPISNHLYFYWYRQILGQKVEFLVSFYNNEISEKSEIFDDQFSVERPDGSNFTLKIRSTKLEDSAMYFCASCTGSNRNQPQHFGDGTRLSIL.

The chain recombines TRBV5-1 with TRBJ2-2; D gene uncertain. The CDR3 has 15 amino acids. The V end was cut by 5 bases, the J end by 0 bases, with 11 bases between. CDR1 and CDR2 (germline): SGHRS, YFSETQ. CDR3 protein: CASSIPSANTGELFF. The CDR3 DNA reads as TGCGCCAGCAGTATCCCCAGCGCGAACACCGGGGAGCTGTTTTTT.

The rearrangement uses TRBV20-1 and TRBJ2-5, with 10 bases that match TRBD2. The junction had 14 bases not matched to a gene; V was cut back by 6 bases and J by 7 bases. In germline, CDR1 is DFQATT, CDR2 SNEGSKA (reference sequence). The CDR3 totals 15 residues. As DNA, the CDR3 is TGCAGTGCGACTAGGACTAGCGGTGGGTTGGGGACCCAGTACTTC. This sequence encodes CSATRTSGGLGTQYF.

This clonotype was counted between two and nine times. J is TRBJ1-6 and V is TRBV2; TRBD1 is a possible D gene (6 bases). Germline CDR1 is SNHLY and CDR2 is FYNNEI. This CDR3 region has 13 residues. V was cut by 8 bases and J by 15 bases, with 20 bases left in between. CDR3 amino acids: CASARDTRQHLHF. DNA for the CDR3: TGTGCCAGCGCCAGGGACACCCGGCAGCACCTCCACTTT.

This clonotype appeared many times. This chain joins TRBV10-2 and TRBJ1-5; 9 bases are shared with TRBD1. This CDR3 has 15 amino acids. J was trimmed by 5 bases and V by 5 bases; bases with no gene match: 7. Per the germline V gene, CDR1 is WSHSY and CDR2 is SAAADI. CDR3 sequence reads: CASSPGQGRHQPQHF. The DNA of the CDR3 is TGCGCCAGCAGTCCGGGACAGGGAAGGCATCAGCCCCAGCATTTT.

This clonotype came up a few times. The chain uses TRBV7-9 and TRBJ2-2, with 8 bases identical to TRBD2. V dropped 4 bases and J dropped 7; count of bases not matched to a gene: 11. CDR1 is SEHNR, CDR2 FQNEAQ, per germline (reference sequence). There are 16 residues in the CDR3. Written as DNA, the CDR3 is TGTGCCAGCAGCTCATCGGGAGGGCCGTCTATCGGGGAGCTGTTTTTT. This encodes CASSSSGGPSIGELFF.

This clonotype was counted only a few times. The V gene is TRBV7-8, the J gene TRBJ1-1; D unclear. Germline lookup yields CDR1 SGHVS and CDR2 FQNEAQ. V dropped 0 bases and J dropped 11 bases, with 13 bases sitting between them. CDR3 size: 13 residues. This chain's CDR3 is CASSLASKVGAFF. In DNA form, the CDR3 reads TGTGCCAGCAGCTTAGCGTCTAAAGTGGGGGCTTTCTTT.

The chain recombines TRBV7-2 with TRBJ2-3, with a tentative D call TRBD2 (7 bases). Germline V gene lookup returns CDR1 SGHTA and CDR2 FQGNSA. V was cut by 8 bases and J by 0 bases, with 21 bases left in between. There are 17 residues in the CDR3. This CDR3 reads CASSTLGGGASTDTQYF. CDR3 sequence (DNA): TGTGCCAGCTCAACGTTGGGCGGGGGCGCTAGCACAGATACGCAGTATTTT.

The genes are TRBV5-1 and TRBJ2-2; 9 bases are a match to TRBD2. There are 16 residues in the CDR3. Germline V lookup: CDR1 SGHRS, CDR2 YFSETQ. With V trimmed by 3 bases and J by 2 bases, 5 bases remained unmatched. The CDR3 DNA follows: TGCGCCAGCAGCTCGGGACTAGCAGATAACACCGGGGAGCTGTTTTTT. The encoded protein is CASSSGLADNTGELFF.

This clonotype was counted only a few times. V and J are TRBV7-6 and TRBJ1-6; D uncertain. Germline CDR1 SGHVS, CDR2 FNYEAQ. V was shortened by 5 bases and J by 3 bases, with 11 bases between the two germline ends. The CDR3 is 15 amino acids. This CDR3 is CASSAGRLYNSPLHF. The CDR3 region has the DNA TGTGCCAGCAGCGCAGGACGCCTCTATAATTCACCCCTCCACTTT.

This clonotype showed up just a few times. The V call is TRBV6-1, the J call TRBJ1-1; 8 bases map to TRBD1. The CDR3 contains 16 residues. Germline V gene sequence: CDR1 MNHNS, CDR2 SASEGT. The junction had 12 bases not matched to a gene; V was cut back by 6 bases and J by 3 bases. CDR3 in amino acids: CASRRTDRGGYTEAFF. For the CDR3, the DNA is TGTGCCAGCAGGAGGACCGACAGGGGCGGGTACACTGAAGCTTTCTTT.

A few counts support this clonotype. The chain carries TRBV27 and TRBJ2-1; D not resolved. This CDR3 contains 13 residues. V lost 3 bases and J lost 6, with 9 bases in between. The V gene's germline CDR1 is MNHEY and CDR2 SMNVEV (reference sequence). CDR3 amino acids: CASSFAESNEQFF. CDR3 sequence (DNA): TGTGCCAGCAGTTTCGCGGAATCCAATGAGCAGTTCTTC.

This clonotype was recorded many times. The chain couples TRBV25-1 to TRBJ2-1, with 8 positions matching TRBD1. The V gene's germline CDR1 is MGHDK and CDR2 SYGVNS. The CDR3 runs to 14 residues. V dropped 8 bases and J dropped 7; count of bases not matched to a gene: 10. In DNA, the CDR3 is TGTGCCAGCGGAAGACAGGGGTTGGGGAATGAGCAGTTCTTC. The encoded protein is CASGRQGLGNEQFF.